This entry concerns a single T cell receptor beta chain. Its cognate antigen has yet to be identified. No clone much larger than this one lies a single base away; base qualities are absent. The record originates from a study of molecular identifiers for immune sequencing clone quantification listed by TCRdb under 2018. Study-level background: For a replicate experiment, RNA from 20,000 or 100,000 naive CD8 T cells was divided into five aliquots, and four of the five aliquots were sequenced. The study was a methods study using CD8 T cells to benchmark molecular-identifier clustering-based TCR repertoire sequencing (MIDCIRS) and TCR RNA copy counting. The paper as a whole reports these results and caveats: The naive libraries included spiked-in Jurkat TCR RNA (roughly nine copies' worth), and this Jurkat TCR RNA is not part of the donor repertoire. About 3 recovered TCR RNA copies per cell were obtained by modeling, versus around 9.8 by digital PCR, implying a capture efficiency of 30% to 35%. Highly expanded clone sizes could be underestimated because identical TCR molecules may share a barcode. Even against a background of 850,000 to 1,000,000 naive CD8 T cells, spiked-in Jurkat TCR RNA amounting to a single cell's worth was reported to be detectable. Clones above 20 RNA copies held over 99% of molecules in CMV-specific effector cells but under 1% in naive cells. Without barcode sub-clustering, chimeric consensus sequences inflated TCR diversity; chimeras reached as high as 47%.

The receptor library was made with PCR. The instrument given in TCRdb is Illumina HiSeq 4000. Bulk TCR libraries were made following a previously described method, with the TCR primers given in Table S5. The Qiagen AllPrep DNA/RNA kit was used to purify total RNA. Before analysis, reads from multiple sequencing runs of one library were combined. The paper's data handling went like this. Only reads with exact TCR constant sequence were kept, trimmed to 150 nt, and grouped by their 12-nt molecular barcodes. Reads in each barcode group were sub-clustered using a 15% Levenshtein threshold, and a quality-weighted consensus sequence was built for each RNA molecule. Non-functional sequences were discarded, and so were lower-count sequences lying one edit away from another sequence. Based on fitting two negative binomial distributions, any barcode sub-cluster with under 20% of the maximum read count was discarded. TCRdb itself trimmed the public reads at Q25 with fastp, ran MiXCR and retained productive beta chains. Records with the same CDR3 protein are collapsed into one entry carrying the most frequent genes and DNA. These V and J calls originate from TCRdb's pipeline instead of the authors' own analysis. This sample has over 600,000 distinct CDR3 sequences in its table, and just under 20% of those were observed once. Around 0.9% of the sample belongs to the ten largest clones.

CDR1 and CDR2, looked up from the germline V gene (reference sequence), are MNHNY and SVGAGI. The CDR3 has 18 amino acids, counting the end cysteine and phenylalanine. Left in the record is the CDR3 DNA by itself, 54 bases read in frame from the first base. V is trimmed back by 7 bases and J by 2 bases, and the junction contains 14 bases that no gene match accounts for. Naive CD8 T cell libraries were made from approximately 20,000 to 1,000,000 sorted cells using 10%, 30% or 50% of purified RNA. Naive CD8 T cells were FACS-sorted as CD8+CD4-CCR7+CD45RA+ on a BD FACSAria II into RLT Plus buffer. Around 11 TCR copies' worth of Jurkat RNA were spiked into about 20,000-1,100,000 naive CD8 T cell samples to test detection sensitivity. Enrichment of CD8 T cells was performed with RosetteSep CD8+ T Cell Enrichment Cocktail and Ficoll-Paque, after which ACK red cell lysis was carried out.

Recombination linked TRBV6-6 to TRBJ1-3; 10 junctional bases match TRBD1. This TCR derives from a human donor in good health. Some libraries in this study had Jurkat cell RNA spiked in. Sequenced material: naive CD8+ T cells from blood, with Jurkat cell RNA spiked in. The intended sense of this specimen's cell subset or site label: FACS-sorted CD8+CD4-CCR7+CD45RA+ naive T cells. The DNA reads as follows: TGTGCCAGCACCTCTCGGGACAGGGGTCCCCTTGCTGGAAACACCATATATTTT. Translated, it reads CASTSRDRGPLAGNTIYF.